Here is one T cell receptor (beta chain) with its context. This specimen comes from a study of blood T cell repertoires in COVID-19. Study summary: There were acute and convalescent COVID-19 samples, and they came from the United States, Italy and Spain.

Clones were sequenced by immunoSEQ multiplex PCR, and TCRdb holds only the in-frame ones, with some missing. The table records about 300,000 clones, around 88% of them present only once. Germline values: CDR1 SQVTM, CDR2 ANQGSEA. V gave up 4 bases and J gave up 10 bases; unmatched junction bases: 8. This CDR3 is 14 amino acids long. V and J are TRBV29-1 and TRBJ1-4, with 11 bases that match TRBD1. The sequence was obtained from a woman in her 50s with acute or convalescent COVID-19. Input material: peripheral blood. The DNA for the CDR3 is TGCAGCGTTGCCAAGGGACAGGGGGTTGTAAAACTGTTTTTT. Translated, it gives CSVAKGQGVVKLFF.